This T cell receptor beta chain emerged from a study of CD8+CD57+ T cells in acquired aplastic anemia. At least ten counts were recorded for this clonotype. CDR1 is DFQATT and CDR2 is SNEGSKA in the germline V gene (reference sequence). The trim removed 1 base at V and 6 bases at J, leaving 7 bases unmatched. This CDR3 contains 15 residues. Sequencing involved patients with CD8+CD57+ cell expansion previously shown by flow cytometry. Profiling that covered TCR beta VDJ and CDR3 relied on genomic DNA as its template. One entry per CDR3 protein results from TCRdb running MiXCR on the reads. The table has fewer than 250,000 distinct CDR3 sequences, roughly 45% seen once; the top ten hold 15% to 20%.

This TCR was sampled from a human donor with aplastic anemia. The rearrangement links TRBV20-1 to TRBJ1-5; 9 bases map to TRBD1. The sequenced material came from sorted CD4+, CD8+, or CD8+CD57+ T cells (not recorded which) from PBMCs. The chain's CDR3 is CSARVGGTGPQPQHF. Written as DNA, the CDR3 is TGCAGTGCTAGAGTGGGCGGGACAGGGCCTCAGCCCCAGCATTTT.